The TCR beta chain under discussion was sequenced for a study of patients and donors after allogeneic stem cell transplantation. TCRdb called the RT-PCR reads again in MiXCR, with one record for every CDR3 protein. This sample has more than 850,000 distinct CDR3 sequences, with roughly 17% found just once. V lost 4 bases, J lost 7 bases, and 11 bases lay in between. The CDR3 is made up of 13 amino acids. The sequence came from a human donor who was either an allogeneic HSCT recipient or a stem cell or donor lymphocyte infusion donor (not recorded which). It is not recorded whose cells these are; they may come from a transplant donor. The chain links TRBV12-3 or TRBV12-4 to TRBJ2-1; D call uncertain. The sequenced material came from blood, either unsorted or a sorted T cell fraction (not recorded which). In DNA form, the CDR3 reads TGTGCCAGCAGTTATCCTGGGCCAAATGAGCAGTTCTTC. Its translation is CASSYPGPNEQFF.